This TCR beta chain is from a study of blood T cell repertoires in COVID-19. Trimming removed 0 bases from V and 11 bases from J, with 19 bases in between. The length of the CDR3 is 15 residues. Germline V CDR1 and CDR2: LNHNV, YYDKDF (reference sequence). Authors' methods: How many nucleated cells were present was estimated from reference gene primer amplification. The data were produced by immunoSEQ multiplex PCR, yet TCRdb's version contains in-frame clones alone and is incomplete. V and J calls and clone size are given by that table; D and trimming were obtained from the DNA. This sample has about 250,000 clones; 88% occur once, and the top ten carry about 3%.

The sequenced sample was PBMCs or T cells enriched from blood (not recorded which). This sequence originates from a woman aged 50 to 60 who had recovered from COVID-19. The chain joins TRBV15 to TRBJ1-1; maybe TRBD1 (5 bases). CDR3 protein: CATSRDGQGYSQAFF. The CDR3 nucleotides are TGTGCCACCAGCAGAGATGGGCAGGGTTACAGTCAGGCTTTCTTT. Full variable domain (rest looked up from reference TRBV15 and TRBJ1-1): DAMVIQNPRYQVTQFGKPVTLSCSQTLNHNVMYWYQQKSSQAPKLLFHYYDKDFNNEADTPDNFQSRRPNTSFCFLDIRSPGLGDTAMYLCATSRDGQGYSQAFFGQGTRLTVV.